Listed below are T cell receptor beta chains from one sample, sequenced in a study of T-cell reconstitution after alpha-beta-depleted transplantation in children. TCRdb independently ran MiXCR on the PCR reads; one entry per CDR3 protein. The table lists about 980,000 distinct CDR3 sequences, roughly 31% of them singletons, with more than 25% in the top ten. The starting material was PBMCs, mostly from graft donor cells, obtained 360 days after TCRalphabeta/CD19-depleted stem cell transplant. Receptors were obtained from a boy under two years old who had a stem cell transplant for SCID, so the T cells may come from the graft donor. Each CDR3 is given without its conserved first and last residue. Some rows mark clone size as missing; the rest say once, few, many or name a class of expanded clone.

abundance	v_gene	len	j_gene	CDR3aa
few	TRBV4-3	13	TRBJ2-3	ASSRGTAGGNTQY
few	TRBV14	11	TRBJ1-2	ASSRGSIYGYT
few	TRBV29-1	12	TRBJ2-3	SVEGYGWTDTQY
few	TRBV5-1	14	TRBJ2-5	ASSLGSGGRQETQY
NA	TRBV4-1	14	TRBJ2-7	ASSQYPGTGGVEQY
NA	TRBV27	12	TRBJ2-7	ASSLVAGAREQY
few	TRBV20-1	10	TRBJ2-4	SARDNRGAGY
few	TRBV7-9	12	TRBJ2-1	ASSRTGVRNEQF
NA	TRBV7-6	12	TRBJ2-7	ASSFRDSHYEQY
few	TRBV12-3/TRBV12-4	14	TRBJ2-5	ASSSTPGLGQETQY
NA	TRBV27	11	TRBJ2-3	ASWGANTDTQY
NA	TRBV5-1	14	TRBJ1-4	ASSLAGTSIGEKLF
few	TRBV29-1	11	TRBJ2-1	SSLIYDYNEQF
NA	TRBV15	13	TRBJ2-3	ATSREGRSTDTQY
NA	TRBV10-3	13	TRBJ2-1	AISPGTSPVNEQF
few	TRBV7-9	13	TRBJ2-2	ASSLVDWYTGELF
few	TRBV12-3/TRBV12-4	10	TRBJ2-3	ASSTVADTQY
NA	TRBV11-1	17	TRBJ2-1	ASSVSLTSGGAGYNEQF
NA	TRBV12-3/TRBV12-4	11	TRBJ2-5	ASSFFPQETQY
few	TRBV20-1	12	TRBJ2-7	SARDPRRIYEQY
NA	TRBV12-3/TRBV12-4	15	TRBJ2-3	ASSLSRLLPTPDTQY
many	TRBV18	13	TRBJ2-3	ASSPRRVSTDTQY
NA	TRBV7-9	11	TRBJ2-5	ASSLGYPETQY
NA	TRBV4-3	13	TRBJ2-5	ASSQGSGGQETQY
NA	TRBV28	12	TRBJ2-1	ASKGGPFYNEQF
NA	TRBV25-1	11	TRBJ1-4	ASSEGAGEKLF
few	TRBV12-3/TRBV12-4	12	TRBJ2-2	ASGTAGTTGELF
NA	TRBV5-1	13	TRBJ1-6	ASSFGQGYNSPLH
NA	TRBV2	12	TRBJ2-7	ASSEMAKDYEQY